This T cell receptor beta chain derives from a study of Tregs in tolerant kidney transplant recipients. Only in-frame clones appear in the TCRdb table, and some are missing; sequencing was by immunoSEQ multiplex PCR. The data hold about 100,000 clones, with around 87% observed a single time. The CDR3 has 14 residues. Germline CDR1 reads SGHRS; CDR2 reads YFSETQ. With 3 bases clipped from V and 4 bases from J, the junction kept 2 bases outside the gene matches. Thawed PBMCs were FACS-sorted into unstimulated CD4+CD25+CD127- regulatory T cells, CD4+CD25- non-regulatory cells, CD4 and CD8 cells. The sequencing here drew on CD4+ T cells from blood, taken before the transplant. The chain joins TRBV5-1 to TRBJ2-1; 9 nucleotides agree with TRBD1. The origin of this receptor is a human donor who received a combined kidney and bone marrow transplant. The CDR3 DNA reads as TGCGCCAGCAGCTGGACAGGGGAATACAATGAGCAGTTCTTC. Protein sequence: CASSWTGEYNEQFF.